The 12 T cell receptor beta chains listed next were all sequenced from one sample in a study of response to subunit inactivated influenza vaccine. MiXCR was run by TCRdb on the RT-PCR reads, yielding one entry per CDR3 protein. The sample lists more than 450,000 distinct CDR3 sequences; approximately 12% were seen once. The source was PBMCs from blood, collected on the day of vaccination. Receptors were obtained from a middle-aged man who received an inactivated influenza vaccine.

The rearrangement links TRBV6-2 or TRBV6-3 to TRBJ2-3, with D maybe TRBD2 (5 bases). Germline CDR1 and CDR2: MNHEY and SVGEGT. The CDR3 sequence is 16 residues long. Trimming took 5 bases from V and 4 from J, leaving 19 bases between them. CDR3 coding DNA: TGTGCCAGCAGTCTCATGTTGGCGGATAGCGCAGATACGCAGTATTTT. It encodes CASSLMLADSADTQYF.

This clonotype was found a few times. The rearrangement links TRBV6-1 to TRBJ2-3; no clear D gene. Germline-derived CDR1 and CDR2 are MNHNS and SASEGT. This CDR3 has 15 amino acids. V was trimmed by 2 bases and J by 2 bases, leaving 11 bases between them. CDR3 nucleotide sequence: TGTGCCAGCAGTGAACTAATGCAGTACACAGATACGCAGTATTTT. Its translation: CASSELMQYTDTQYF.

V usage is TRBV25-1 and J usage is TRBJ2-5; TRBD1 matches at 8 bases. CDR3 length: 17 residues. The J segment lost 1 base and the V segment lost 1 base, leaving 8 bases of the junction unmatched. From germline, CDR1 is MGHDK and CDR2 SYGVNS. The CDR3 DNA follows: TGTGCCAGCAGTGAATTTAGTGGGACAGGAACCCAAGAGACCCAGTACTTC. This gives the protein CASSEFSGTGTQETQYF.

This chain connects TRBV20-1 to TRBJ2-3; 11 bases agree with TRBD2. With 3 bases clipped from V and 2 bases from J, the junction kept 7 bases outside the gene matches. CDR3 length: 16 residues. Germline loops: CDR1 DFQATT, CDR2 SNEGSKA (reference sequence). CDR3 loop: CSARNIAGGDTDTQYF. CDR3 bases: TGCAGTGCTAGGAATATAGCGGGAGGGGACACAGATACGCAGTATTTT.

The V call is TRBV5-6, the J call TRBJ2-3; D is possibly TRBD1 or TRBD2 (5 bases each). V was cut by 4 bases and J by 4 bases, with 19 bases left in between. There are 16 residues in the CDR3. In germline, CDR1 is SGHDT, CDR2 YYEEEE. The CDR3 DNA reads as TGTGCCAGCAGCCCACCGTTCCAGGGAGAGGCAGATACGCAGTATTTT. Its protein product is CASSPPFQGEADTQYF.

There are many counts of this clonotype. This chain links TRBV28 with TRBJ1-2; D is ambiguous. Germline V lookup: CDR1 MDHEN, CDR2 SYDVKM. This CDR3 has 12 residues. V dropped 6 bases and J dropped 3 bases, with 8 bases sitting between them. CDR3 in DNA: TGTGCCAGCAGCCCCCGGGACTATGGCTACACCTTC. This codes for CASSPRDYGYTF.

The gene calls are TRBV27 and TRBJ2-3; D perhaps matches TRBD2 (6 bases). The CDR3 has 17 amino acids. Germline values: CDR1 MNHEY, CDR2 SMNVEV (reference sequence). The V gene lost 5 bases and the J gene lost 3 bases, with 21 bases spanning the gap. The CDR3 DNA reads TGTGCCAGCAGTCCAGGGTCCGGGGGACGATGGACAGATACGCAGTATTTT. Amino acids: CASSPGSGGRWTDTQYF.

This rearrangement joins TRBV4-1 to TRBJ2-7; 9 bases match TRBD1. Germline CDR1 MGHRA, CDR2 YSYEKL. The length of the CDR3 is 16 residues. The V and J ends lost 2 bases and 0 bases, in that order; junction bases with no gene match: 5. The CDR3 here is CASSQPDRGVSYEQYF. The DNA of the CDR3 is TGCGCCAGCAGCCAACCGGACAGGGGCGTCTCCTACGAGCAGTACTTC.

J is TRBJ1-3 and V is TRBV28, with D perhaps TRBD1 (5 bases). V was pared by 1 base and J by 0 bases, with 7 bases between. The CDR3 is 15 amino acids. From germline, CDR1 is MDHEN and CDR2 SYDVKM. The CDR3 nucleotides are TGTGCCAGCAGTTTATCCGGGGCCTCTGGAAACACCATATATTTT. Its translation is CASSLSGASGNTIYF.

This chain joins TRBV20-1 and TRBJ2-4; tentative D call: TRBD2 (6 bases). The V gene lost 5 bases and the J gene lost 3 bases, with 17 bases spanning the gap. This CDR3 contains 15 residues. Germline V gene data show CDR1 as DFQATT and CDR2 as SNEGSKA (reference sequence). This chain's CDR3 is CSAPGGALVKNIQYF. The CDR3 bases are TGCAGTGCTCCCGGCGGGGCCCTAGTCAAAAACATTCAGTACTTC.

The chain employs TRBV28 and TRBJ2-7; D is perhaps TRBD1 (5 bases). Looked up from germline, CDR1 is MDHEN and CDR2 is SYDVKM. There are 14 residues in the CDR3. The V end lost 9 bases, the J end lost 2 bases, and 17 bases lay between the germline ends. In nucleotides, the CDR3 is TGTGCCAGTAATCCCGCAGGGCAGACCTACGAGCAGTACTTC. Protein: CASNPAGQTYEQYF.

This chain links TRBV6-2 or TRBV6-3 with TRBJ1-5; D gene unclear. CDR1 MNHEY and CDR2 SVGEGT come from the germline V gene. V lost 5 bases to trimming and J lost 0 bases, with 14 bases between them. The CDR3 contains 16 residues. CDR3 loop: CASSPRTVYSNQPQHF. CDR3 DNA: TGTGCCAGCAGTCCCCGGACGGTTTATAGCAATCAGCCCCAGCATTTT.